What follows are 14 T cell receptor beta chains derived from one specimen sequenced in a study of post-analysis software for immune sequencing data. Study-wide results and limits: With TRBV5-6, TRBV5-1 and TRBV20-1 included, about 5 TRBV segments were more frequent in patients than in controls.

Presence of unique molecular identifiers characterized the TCR beta cDNA libraries. TCRdb re-called the PCR reads through MiXCR, storing one row per CDR3 protein. The sample gives fewer than 700,000 distinct CDR3 sequences, 44% of which show up once; over 1.5% is in the top ten. These receptors' antigens are unknown. Specimen: blood. Source of these receptors: a girl between 10 and 17 years old with multiple sclerosis.

This clonotype was counted a few times. V gene TRBV11-2 combines with J gene TRBJ1-1; a weak D match, TRBD1 (5 bases). Trimming took off 0 bases at V and 1 base at J, with 9 bases between the two ends. Germline CDR1 SGHAT, CDR2 FQNNGV. The CDR3 has 15 amino acids. The CDR3 reads CASSLEPGGNTEAFF. DNA for the CDR3: TGTGCCAGCAGCTTAGAGCCGGGGGGGAACACTGAAGCTTTCTTT.

The chain employs TRBV2 and TRBJ2-1; D unresolved. The CDR3 spans 13 residues. Deletions cut 6 bases from V and 3 bases from J, with 9 bases between. Germline CDR1 SNHLY, CDR2 FYNNEI. CDR3 sequence: CASSSTIYNEQFF. For the CDR3, the DNA is TGTGCCAGCAGCTCCACCATCTACAATGAGCAGTTCTTC.

The CDR3 protein is CASSYGIAYNEQFF. In DNA, the CDR3 is TGTGCCAGCAGCTACGGGATTGCCTACAATGAGCAGTTCTTC. This chain uses TRBV12-3 or TRBV12-4 with TRBJ2-1, with D maybe TRBD2 (5 bases). V was pared by 6 bases and J by 2 bases, with 11 bases between. The CDR3 extends over 14 amino acids.

This rearrangement joins TRBV5-1 to TRBJ1-6; TRBD1 might be the D (5 bases). The V gene's germline CDR1 is SGHRS and CDR2 YFSETQ. The CDR3 has 15 amino acids. V lost 0 bases and J 8 bases, leaving 12 bases between the germline ends. CDR3 region: CASSLDRGLHSPLHF. CDR3 nucleotide sequence: TGCGCCAGCAGCTTGGACCGGGGCCTACATTCACCCCTCCACTTT.

This chain uses TRBV20-1 with TRBJ1-5, with D hard to call. The CDR3 spans 14 residues. Trimming took 0 bases from V and 2 from J, leaving 8 bases between them. Germline CDR1 and CDR2: DFQATT and SNEGSKA (reference sequence). The CDR3 sequence is CSARDRRGNQPQHF. In DNA form, the CDR3 reads TGCAGTGCTAGAGATCGGCGGGGCAATCAGCCCCAGCATTTT.

The chain has TRBV7-2 and TRBJ1-1; D gene uncertain. This CDR3 spans 14 amino acids. Trimming pared 5 bases from V and 1 base from J, leaving 11 bases between. Germline assignment: CDR1 SGHTA and CDR2 FQGNSA. This chain's CDR3 is CASSLVLENTEAFF. CDR3 sequence (DNA): TGTGCCAGCAGCCTGGTACTCGAGAACACTGAAGCTTTCTTT.

V and J are TRBV5-1 and TRBJ2-3; the match to TRBD1 covers 8 bases. The trim removed 5 bases at V and 4 bases at J, leaving 6 bases unmatched. CDR3 length: 14 residues. Germline CDR1 SGHRS, CDR2 YFSETQ. The CDR3 bases are TGCGCCAGCAGTCAGGACAGGGTGCCAGATACGCAGTATTTT. The encoded protein is CASSQDRVPDTQYF.

The chain carries TRBV7-9 and TRBJ2-4; D uncertain. This CDR3 contains 11 residues. The germline gives CDR1 SEHNR, CDR2 FQNEAQ (reference sequence). Trimming took 1 base from V and 13 from J, leaving 8 bases between them. In nucleotides, the CDR3 is TGTGCCAGCAGCTTAGGCGGTCTGCAGTACTTC. Protein product: CASSLGGLQYF.

This clonotype showed up many times. The junction shows a germline mismatch at one end, possibly a read error. The chain employs TRBV3-1 and TRBJ2-1; 10 bases map to TRBD2. The CDR3 sequence is 15 residues long. The germline gives CDR1 LGHDT, CDR2 YNNKEL (reference sequence). The CDR3, as DNA: TGCGCCAGCAGCTTGGCTAGCGGGGGCTACAATGAGCAGTTCTTC. Translation: CASSLASGGYNEQFF.

This clonotype was seen only once. This CDR3 reads CASSRPGQVDNEQYF. The CDR3 region has the DNA TGTGCCAGCAGCCGACCGGGACAGGTGGACAATGAGCAGTACTTC. V and J are TRBV5-5 and TRBJ2-7, with TRBD1 identical over 8 bases. The CDR3 has 15 residues. CDR1 and CDR2 (germline): SGHKS, YYEKEE (reference sequence). Trimming cost V 4 bases and J 7 bases; bases outside gene matches: 13.

The chain has TRBV29-1 and TRBJ2-3, with 10 bases identical to TRBD2. Germline V gives CDR1 SQVTM, CDR2 ANQGSEA. V lost 4 bases to trimming and J lost 3 bases; unmatched junction nucleotides: 7. CDR3 size: 15 residues. CDR3 protein: CSVAASGRSTDTQYF. The CDR3 bases are TGCAGCGTTGCGGCTAGCGGGAGATCAACAGATACGCAGTATTTT.

The chain joins TRBV7-9 to TRBJ1-1, with D unclear. Trimming shortened V by 8 bases and J by 4 bases, and 23 bases separated the two germline ends. The germline CDR1 and CDR2 sequences are SEHNR and FQNEAQ (reference sequence). This CDR3 has 16 residues. CDR3 protein: CASWASRTLESTEAFF. CDR3 in DNA: TGTGCCAGCTGGGCTTCACGGACCCTTGAAAGCACTGAAGCTTTCTTT.

This clonotype showed up just a few times. The chain carries TRBV12-3 or TRBV12-4 and TRBJ2-7; D may be TRBD1 (6 bases). The CDR3 totals 14 residues. V was pared by 6 bases and J by 4 bases, with 16 bases between. The CDR3 coding sequence is TGTGCCAGCAGCAAAGGGGCAGGGGTGTACGAGCAGTACTTC. The encoded protein is CASSKGAGVYEQYF.

This clonotype was picked up a small number of times. The chain uses TRBV7-2 and TRBJ2-5; 8 bases are a match to TRBD1. The J call is in doubt because the DNA end fits TRBJ2-7 better. This CDR3 has 17 residues. Germline V gene sequence: CDR1 SGHTA, CDR2 FQGNSA. CDR3 protein: CASSWARGLSHPYEQYF. CDR3 coding DNA: TGTGCCAGCAGCTGGGCCAGGGGGCTTTCTCACCCCTACGAGCAGTACTTC.